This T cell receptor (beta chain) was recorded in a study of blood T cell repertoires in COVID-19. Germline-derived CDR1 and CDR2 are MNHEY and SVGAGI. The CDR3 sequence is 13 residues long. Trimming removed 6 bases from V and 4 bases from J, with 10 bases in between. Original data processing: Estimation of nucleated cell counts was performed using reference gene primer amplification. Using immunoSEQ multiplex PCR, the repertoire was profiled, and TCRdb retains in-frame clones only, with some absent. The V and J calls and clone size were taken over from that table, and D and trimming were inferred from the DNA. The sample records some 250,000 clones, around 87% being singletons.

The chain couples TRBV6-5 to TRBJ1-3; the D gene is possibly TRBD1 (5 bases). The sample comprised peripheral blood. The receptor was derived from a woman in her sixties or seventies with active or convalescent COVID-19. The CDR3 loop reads CASRLGRGNTIYF. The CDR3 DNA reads TGTGCCAGCAGGTTGGGGCGGGGAAACACCATATATTTT.